This section outlines one T cell receptor beta chain sequence together with its context. Its cognate antigen has yet to be identified. Base qualities are not provided; no much larger clone lies one nucleotide away. V sheds 4 bases and J sheds 4 bases, leaving 11 bases between their ends. CDR1 SGHRS and CDR2 YFSETQ are derived from the germline V gene. Including the terminal cysteine and phenylalanine, the CDR3 comprises 13 residues. The entry retains the CDR3 DNA only, 39 bases that are in frame from base 1. This record comes from a study of identical twins (dated by TCRdb to the mid-2010s). In terms of the full investigation: To test whether fetal clonotypes persist, the study used deep sequencing on TCR alpha and beta repertoires from monozygotic twins, unrelated adults of various ages, and cord blood. Replicate twin experiments were performed at different times using different library preparation protocols to rule out contamination. The paper's findings and limits, for the study overall: In monozygotic twins, out-of-frame TCR alpha sharing was systematically underestimated by recombination models, although the models agreed with sharing between unrelated individuals. Fewer insertions were carried by abundant cord blood beta clonotypes; a weaker similar trend was observed in young adult naive repertoires, while no such trend was observed in memory repertoires. Because the same donors could not be followed over many years, the conclusions depended on cross-sectional statistical analysis. Compared with coincidental sharing between unrelated individuals, an excess of low generation-probability sequences was observed among out-of-frame TCR alpha sequences shared between twins. The excess sharing between twins in beta out-of-frame sequences was weaker because fewer shared sequences reduced the signal-to-noise ratio. Zero-insertion analyses could be partly confounded by invariant T cells such as MAIT and iNKT, although diverse VJ usage argued against such confounding for most clonotypes.

Every donor in the study was a healthy Caucasian. Three pairs of female monozygotic twins, all aged roughly 18 to 30 years, made up the twin cohort. Peripheral blood mononuclear cells were used as the source from which RNA for TCR libraries was isolated. The receptor library was made with 5' RACE. TCRdb records Illumina HiSeq 2000 as the sequencer. A universal primer binding site was added through template switching, and the final cDNA carried a unique molecular identifier so that TCR cDNA molecules could be counted accurately. Specific primers in the conserved constant-segment region were used to synthesize first-strand cDNA for the TCR alpha and beta chains. To control for contamination, every cDNA library carried two barcodes: a SMART-Mk sample barcode plus Illumina barcodes. TruSeq adapter sequences and Illumina sample barcodes were added in two successive PCR steps. The Illumina HiSeq platform was used with custom primers to sequence TCR alpha and beta cDNA libraries. Per the source publication's procedure: MiGEC was used to process raw reads and extract unique molecular identifiers, and MiXCR was used to find CDR3 positions. Recombination models were inferred per individual with the repgenHMM and IGoR tools using an EM algorithm. Shared clonotypes were analyzed with the tcR package in R, and sharing was normalized by the product of cloneset sizes. To study raw recombination free of thymic and clonal selection effects, out-of-frame nonproductive sequences were analyzed. TCRdb ran its own pipeline on the public reads, namely fastp trimming at Q25 and MiXCR clone calling, and kept in-frame beta chains. Every CDR3 protein is listed once, alongside the most common genes and DNA of its rows. TCRdb's processing, not the authors', yielded these V and J calls. This sample holds about 890,000 distinct CDR3 sequences; 9% to 15% were observed only once. The ten largest make up about 1.6% of the sample.

These data were also reused for a study on yellow fever vaccine responses in identical twins. Per the second study: According to the authors, in identical twins the way T cells responded to vaccination appeared partly convergent and partly personalized. In the study, vaccine-responding T cell clones were precisely tracked in identical twins.

The V and J segments used are TRBV5-1 and TRBJ1-1, with the D gene call left open. This clonotype was obtained from a woman in her late teens or twenties in good health. Source material: PBMCs. The CDR3 loop reads CASSPERGTEAFF. The nucleotide sequence reads as follows: TGCGCCAGCAGCCCGGAACGCGGCACTGAAGCTTTCTTT. Supplemented by the reference TRBV5-1 and TRBJ1-1 proteins around the CDR3, the complete variable domain is KAGVTQTPRYLIKTRGQQVTLSCSPISGHRSVSWYQQTPGQGLQFLFEYFSETQRNKGNFPGRFSGRQFSNSRSEMNVSTLELGDSALYLCASSPERGTEAFFGQGTRLTVV.